The entry that follows covers one TCR beta chain sequence. This sample stems from a study of blood T cell repertoires in COVID-19. At the level of the study: Donors of Cohort 3 who recovered were those that had two negative PCRs, clearance, or symptom resolution.

Enrollees, about 18 to 89 years old, lived in approximately 24 US areas. In the original processing: Using reference gene primer amplification, nucleated cell counts were estimated. Sequencing was performed with immunoSEQ multiplex PCR; in TCRdb, only in-frame clones are kept and a portion is missing. V and J calls and clone size are given by that table; D and trimming were obtained from the DNA. This sample has some 200,000 clones, with roughly 84% found just once. V was clipped by 0 bases and J by 6 bases; unmatched bases: 6. Germline CDR1 reads MNHEY; CDR2 reads SVGAGI. CDR3 length equals 16 residues.

J is TRBJ1-4 and V is TRBV6-5; TRBD1 matches at 8 bases. This TCR came from a man aged 25-40 years in a cohort exposed to, infected with or recovered from COVID-19 (not recorded which). Source material: PBMCs or T cells enriched from blood (not recorded which). In nucleotides, the CDR3 is TGTGCCAGCAGTTACTCGACAGGGGCGCGGGATGAAAAACTGTTTTTT. It encodes CASSYSTGARDEKLFF.